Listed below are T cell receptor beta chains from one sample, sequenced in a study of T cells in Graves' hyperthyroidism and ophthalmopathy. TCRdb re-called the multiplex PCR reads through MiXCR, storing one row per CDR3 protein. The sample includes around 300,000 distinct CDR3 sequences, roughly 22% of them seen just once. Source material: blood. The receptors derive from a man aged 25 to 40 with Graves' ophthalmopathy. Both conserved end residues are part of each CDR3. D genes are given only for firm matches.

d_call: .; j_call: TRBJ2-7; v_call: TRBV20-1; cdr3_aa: CSAPTNYEQYF
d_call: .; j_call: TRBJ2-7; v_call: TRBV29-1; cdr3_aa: CSVGSGVGEQYF
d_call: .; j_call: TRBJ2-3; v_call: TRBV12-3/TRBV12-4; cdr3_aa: CASSLAAELITDTQYF
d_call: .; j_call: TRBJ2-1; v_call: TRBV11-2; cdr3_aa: CASSLDIVSGRGSSYNEQFF
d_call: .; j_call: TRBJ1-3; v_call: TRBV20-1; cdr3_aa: CSARFGTSSYTIYF
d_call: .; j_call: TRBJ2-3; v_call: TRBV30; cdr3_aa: CAWSVRRSDTQYF
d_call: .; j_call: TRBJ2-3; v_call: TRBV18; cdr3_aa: CASSPSRVGTDTQYF
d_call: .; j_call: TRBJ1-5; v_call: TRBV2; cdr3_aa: CASSGGEPQHF
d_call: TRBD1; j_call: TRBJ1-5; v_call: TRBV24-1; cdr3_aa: CATSDPRTGSNQPQHF
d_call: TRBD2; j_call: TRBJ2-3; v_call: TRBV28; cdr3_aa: CASRSGRAPDTQYF
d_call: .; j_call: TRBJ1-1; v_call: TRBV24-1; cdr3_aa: CATSDSGISEAFF
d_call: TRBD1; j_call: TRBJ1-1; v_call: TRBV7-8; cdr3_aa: CASSPWTGEAAEAFF
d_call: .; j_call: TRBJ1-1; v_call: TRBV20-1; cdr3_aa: CSAPSDRNTEAFF
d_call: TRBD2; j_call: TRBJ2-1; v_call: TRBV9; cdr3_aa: CASSWRLAGVMNEQFF
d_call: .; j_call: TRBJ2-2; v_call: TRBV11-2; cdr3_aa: CASSLMRVQFRNTGELFF
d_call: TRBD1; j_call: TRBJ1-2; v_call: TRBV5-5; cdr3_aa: CASSLADRVTNGYTF
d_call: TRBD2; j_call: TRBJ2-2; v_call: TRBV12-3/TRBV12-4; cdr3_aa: CASSSPGGDLGGELFF
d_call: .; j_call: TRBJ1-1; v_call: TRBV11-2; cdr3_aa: CASSLWAGLNTEAFF
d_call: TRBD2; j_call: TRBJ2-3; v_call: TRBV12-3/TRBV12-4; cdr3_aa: CASSSSGGKSTDTQYF
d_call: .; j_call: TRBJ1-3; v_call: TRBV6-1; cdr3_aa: CASRAEAGNTIYF
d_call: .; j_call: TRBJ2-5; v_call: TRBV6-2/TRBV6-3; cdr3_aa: CASSYGARRGETQYF
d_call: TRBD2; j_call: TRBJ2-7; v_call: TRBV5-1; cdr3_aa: CASSPTSGRSYEQYF
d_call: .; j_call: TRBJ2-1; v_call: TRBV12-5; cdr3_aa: CASGLVVSLYNEQFF
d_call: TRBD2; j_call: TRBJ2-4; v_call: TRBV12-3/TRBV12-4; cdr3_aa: CASTGGAKNIQYF
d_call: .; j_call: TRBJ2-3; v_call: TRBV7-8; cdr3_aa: CASSPTRGTQYF
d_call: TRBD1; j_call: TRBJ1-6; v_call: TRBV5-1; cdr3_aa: CASSSTGGSPLHF
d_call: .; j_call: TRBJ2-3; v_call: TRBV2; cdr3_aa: CASTGTSRTDTQYF
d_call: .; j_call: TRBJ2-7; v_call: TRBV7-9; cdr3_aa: CASSSPRSYEQYF
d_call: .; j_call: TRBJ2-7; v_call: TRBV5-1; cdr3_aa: CASSGSMIAGRDGEQYF
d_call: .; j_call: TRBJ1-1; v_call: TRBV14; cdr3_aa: CASSQYQGWNTEAFF
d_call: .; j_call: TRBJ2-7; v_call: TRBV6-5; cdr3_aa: CASSYRLSYEQYF
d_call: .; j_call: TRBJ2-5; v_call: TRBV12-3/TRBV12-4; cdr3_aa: CASSLLGRGKTQYF
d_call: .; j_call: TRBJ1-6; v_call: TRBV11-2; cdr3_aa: CASSFRLQEGSPLHF
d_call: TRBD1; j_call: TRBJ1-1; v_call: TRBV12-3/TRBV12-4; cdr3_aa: CASSLIKGTVNTEAFF
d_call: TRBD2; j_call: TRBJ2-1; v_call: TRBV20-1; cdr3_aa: CSATRTSGRGGEQFF
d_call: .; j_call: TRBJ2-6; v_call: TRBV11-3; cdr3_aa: CASSLAGRSLSGANVLAF
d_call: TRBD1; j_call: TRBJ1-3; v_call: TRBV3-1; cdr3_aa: CASSPDRFNTIYF
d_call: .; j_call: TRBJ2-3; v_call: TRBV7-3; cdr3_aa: CASSLTGSVSTDTQYF
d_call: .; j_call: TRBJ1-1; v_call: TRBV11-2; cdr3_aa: CASSLTNTEAFF
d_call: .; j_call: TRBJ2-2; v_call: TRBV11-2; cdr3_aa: CASSSGLHTGELFF
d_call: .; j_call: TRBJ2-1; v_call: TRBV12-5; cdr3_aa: CASVPPGSYNEQFF
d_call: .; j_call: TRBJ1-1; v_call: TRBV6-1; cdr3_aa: CASSPRQPNTEAFF
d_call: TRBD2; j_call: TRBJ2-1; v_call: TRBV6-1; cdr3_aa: CASSPGLAGYAEQFF
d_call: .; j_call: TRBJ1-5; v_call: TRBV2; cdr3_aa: CASSDGGQLSNQPQHF
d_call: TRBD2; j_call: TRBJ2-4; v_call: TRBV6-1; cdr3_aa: CASSTLKLAGGRNIQYF
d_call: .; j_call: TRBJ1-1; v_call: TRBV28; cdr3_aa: CASSPGRPNTEAFF
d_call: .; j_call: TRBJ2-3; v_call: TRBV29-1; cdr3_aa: CNIGSTDTQYF
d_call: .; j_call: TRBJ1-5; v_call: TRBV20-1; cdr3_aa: CSVEGGTGQPQHF
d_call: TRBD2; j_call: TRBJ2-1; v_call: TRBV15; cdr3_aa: CATSRGLAGRNEQFF
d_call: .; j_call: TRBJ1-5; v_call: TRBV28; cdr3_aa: CASSSPTDSRNQPQHF
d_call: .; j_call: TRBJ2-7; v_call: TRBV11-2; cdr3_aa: CASSLSGLYEQYF
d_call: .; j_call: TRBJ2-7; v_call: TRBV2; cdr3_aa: CARASKGTRGEQYF
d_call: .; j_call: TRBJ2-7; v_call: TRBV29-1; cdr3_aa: CSVGGDGTYEQYF
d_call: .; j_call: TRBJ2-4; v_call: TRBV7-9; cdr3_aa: CASSGGTVFQYF
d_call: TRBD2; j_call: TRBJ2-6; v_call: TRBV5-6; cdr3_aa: CASSFPTSGSGANVLTF